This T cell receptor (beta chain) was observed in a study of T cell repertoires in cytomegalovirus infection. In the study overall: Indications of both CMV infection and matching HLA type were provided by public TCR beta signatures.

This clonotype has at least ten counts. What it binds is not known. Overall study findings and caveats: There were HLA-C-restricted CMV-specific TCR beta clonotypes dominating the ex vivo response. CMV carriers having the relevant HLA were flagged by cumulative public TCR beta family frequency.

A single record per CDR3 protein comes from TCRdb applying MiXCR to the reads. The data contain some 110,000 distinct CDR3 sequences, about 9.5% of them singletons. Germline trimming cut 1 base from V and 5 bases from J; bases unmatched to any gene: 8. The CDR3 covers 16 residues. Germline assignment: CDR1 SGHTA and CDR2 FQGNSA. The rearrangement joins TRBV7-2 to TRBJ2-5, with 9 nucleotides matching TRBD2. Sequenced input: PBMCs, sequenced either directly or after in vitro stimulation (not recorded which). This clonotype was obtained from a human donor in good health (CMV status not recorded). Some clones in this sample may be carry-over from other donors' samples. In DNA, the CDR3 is TGTGCCAGCAGCTTAGTTTTAGCGGGAGTTGGGGAGACCCAGTACTTC. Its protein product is CASSLVLAGVGETQYF.